What follows are 3 T cell receptor beta chains derived from one specimen sequenced in a study of T cell responses to AZD1222 COVID-19 vaccine. The data were produced by immunoSEQ multiplex PCR, yet TCRdb's version contains in-frame clones alone and is incomplete. This repertoire shows 160,000 or so clones, roughly nine tenths found once; its top ten account for about 1.6%. The material sequenced was peripheral blood, taken 28 days after the second AZD1222 dose. Receptors were obtained from an adult who received the AZD1222 COVID-19 vaccine.

V is TRBV7-9 and J is TRBJ1-2; D possibly corresponds to TRBD1 (5 bases). The CDR3 runs 14 residues. Germline-derived CDR1 and CDR2 are SEHNR and FQNEAQ (reference sequence). With 1 base removed from V and 4 bases from J, the gap between germline ends came to 10 bases. The CDR3 nucleotides are TGTGCCAGCAGCTTAGGCAGGGACGTCTATGGCTACACCTTC. This gives the protein CASSLGRDVYGYTF.

The rearrangement links TRBV19 to TRBJ1-2; D not resolved. Between the trimmed V and J ends, which lost 6 bases and 2 bases, there was a span of 19 bases. Germline V gives CDR1 LNHDA, CDR2 SQIVND (reference sequence). CDR3 length equals 16 residues. In nucleotides, the CDR3 is TGTGCCAGTAGACCGGGAGAAAGTTCTATCAACTATGGCTACACCTTC. Translating gives CASRPGESSINYGYTF.

CDR3 amino acids: CATSRNPRDRLFYEQYF. In DNA, the CDR3 is TGTGCCACCAGCAGGAACCCCCGGGACAGATTATTTTACGAGCAGTACTTC. The chain joins TRBV15 to TRBJ2-7, with TRBD1 matching 7 bases. CDR1 is LNHNV and CDR2 is YYDKDF in the germline V gene (reference sequence). This CDR3 has 17 residues. The trim removed 3 bases at V and 4 bases at J, leaving 15 bases unmatched.